The source of this T cell receptor (beta chain) is a study of T cells in Graves' hyperthyroidism and ophthalmopathy. Lactation, pregnancy, other autoimmune disease or uncontrolled infection led to exclusion of patients. Study-level points and caveats: Most clonotypes expanded in the thyroid (above 0.001) were also present in blood.

TCR beta CDR3 sequences were amplified from RNA transcripts. With the HTBI primer set, the TCR CDR3 went through a first round of RT-PCR. Each CDR3 protein gets one entry after TCRdb re-called the multiplex PCR reads with MiXCR. The top ten hold 35% to 45% of the sample, which has about 380,000 distinct CDR3 sequences, less than 20% seen once. This clonotype was counted a few times. The antigen remains undetermined. This TCR was recovered from a man aged 18 to 35 with Graves' ophthalmopathy. Material for sequencing was blood.

This CDR3 reads CASSLGSTSGKLFF. For the CDR3, the DNA is TGTGCCAGCAGCTTAGGGTCTACCAGCGGAAAACTGTTTTTT. The chain links TRBV7-8 to TRBJ1-4, with D uncertain. The V end was cut by 1 base, the J end by 10 bases, with 13 bases between. The CDR3 sequence is 14 residues long. Germline lookup yields CDR1 SGHVS and CDR2 FQNEAQ.